These 18 T cell receptor beta chains originate from one sample sequenced in a study of T-cell reconstitution after alpha-beta-depleted transplantation in children. TCRbeta library preparation incorporated unique molecular identifiers. TCRdb re-called the PCR reads through MiXCR, storing one row per CDR3 protein. The table has hundreds of thousands of distinct CDR3 sequences, roughly 8.1% seen once. The sequencing here drew on PBMCs, mostly from graft donor cells, taken 360 days after TCRalphabeta/CD19-depleted stem cell transplant. The receptors shown here come from a male patient under 10 years old who had a stem cell transplant for acute myeloid leukemia, so the T cells may come from the graft donor.

This clonotype was seen ten or more times. The V and J genes are TRBV28 and TRBJ1-4, with D maybe TRBD1 (5 bases). The CDR3 contains 16 residues. Per the germline V gene, CDR1 is MDHEN and CDR2 is SYDVKM. Trimming shortened V by 6 bases and J by 0 bases, and 14 bases separated the two germline ends. The CDR3 loop is CASSPQGDATNEKLFF. CDR3 DNA: TGTGCCAGCAGCCCCCAGGGCGATGCAACTAATGAAAAACTGTTTTTT.

In this sample, this clonotype turned up a few times. V usage is TRBV7-2 and J usage is TRBJ1-4, with D hard to call. The germline V and J ends were trimmed by 4 bases and 7 bases, with 19 bases remaining between them. Looked up from germline, CDR1 is SGHTA and CDR2 is FQGNSA. The CDR3 spans 16 residues. The CDR3 sequence: CASSSPSHKTGEKLFF. The CDR3, as DNA: TGTGCCAGCAGCTCCCCATCCCATAAGACGGGTGAAAAACTGTTTTTT.

This chain links TRBV7-8 with TRBJ1-2; the D is unclear. With 0 bases removed from V and 4 bases from J, the gap between germline ends came to 9 bases. This CDR3 is built from 14 residues. Germline CDR1 reads SGHVS; CDR2 reads FQNEAQ. The chain's CDR3 is CASSLAGLTYGYTF. In DNA form, the CDR3 reads TGTGCCAGCAGCTTAGCAGGGCTTACCTATGGCTACACCTTC.

The chain combines TRBV29-1 with TRBJ1-1; possible D gene TRBD1, 5 bases. With 2 bases removed from V and 4 bases from J, the gap between germline ends came to 17 bases. The CDR3 runs 15 residues. CDR1 and CDR2 (germline): SQVTM, ANQGSEA. CDR3 in amino acids: CSVEQGSILGTEAFF. The DNA for the CDR3 is TGCAGCGTTGAACAGGGTAGTATTTTAGGCACTGAAGCTTTCTTT.

The chain employs TRBV29-1 and TRBJ2-3; perhaps TRBD1 as D (5 bases). The CDR3 has 14 amino acids. The V and J ends lost 4 bases and 3 bases respectively, with 14 bases between them. From germline, CDR1 is SQVTM and CDR2 ANQGSEA. The CDR3 loop reads CSVATAGRTDTQYF. CDR3 nucleotides: TGCAGCGTTGCTACTGCAGGGCGAACAGATACGCAGTATTTT.

This clonotype has more than one count but fewer than ten. In DNA, the CDR3 is TGTGCCAGCAGCCGCGGGGGGGCCGGGAGCACCGGGGAGCTGTTTTTT. This encodes CASSRGGAGSTGELFF. This rearrangement joins TRBV12-3 or TRBV12-4 to TRBJ2-2; TRBD2 matches at 9 bases. The V segment lost 6 bases and the J segment 4 bases; nucleotides outside the gene matches: 9. The CDR3 spans 16 residues.

This clonotype was seen only a few times. The chain combines TRBV12-3 or TRBV12-4 with TRBJ1-2; perhaps TRBD1 as D (5 bases). Trimming took off 7 bases at V and 10 bases at J, with 19 bases between the two ends. The CDR3 totals 13 residues. CDR3 nucleotide sequence: TGTGCCAGCAACATTTTAAGGGGCCCTGACTACACCTTC. This gives the protein CASNILRGPDYTF.

This clonotype occurred a few times. The V gene is TRBV5-1, the J gene TRBJ1-5, with D unclear. Trimming shortened V by 2 bases and J by 6 bases, and 9 bases separated the two germline ends. CDR1 SGHRS and CDR2 YFSETQ come from the germline V gene. The CDR3 spans 13 residues. Here the CDR3 reads CASSLSTGQPQHF. CDR3 nucleotide sequence: TGCGCCAGCAGCTTATCCACGGGTCAGCCCCAGCATTTT.

The V and J genes are TRBV18 and TRBJ1-4; D unclear. The CDR3 covers 15 residues. The germline V gene has CDR1 KGHSH and CDR2 LQKENI. The germline V and J ends were trimmed by 2 bases and 0 bases, with 7 bases remaining between them. The CDR3 protein is CASSPNTATNEKLFF. The CDR3, as DNA: TGTGCCAGCTCACCAAACACTGCAACTAATGAAAAACTGTTTTTT.

The gene calls are TRBV5-6 and TRBJ1-2; D is uncertain. The V end was cut by 0 bases, the J end by 4 bases, with 7 bases between. Germline V CDR1 and CDR2: SGHDT, YYEEEE. This CDR3 is built from 13 residues. CDR3 sequence (DNA): TGTGCCAGCAGCTTGGATTTCGTCTATGGCTACACCTTC. Its translation: CASSLDFVYGYTF. The full variable domain, completed using reference TRBV5-6 and TRBJ1-2, is DAGVTQSPTHLIKTRGQQVTLRCSPKSGHDTVSWYQQALGQGPQFIFQYYEEEERQRGNFPDRFSGHQFPNYSSELNVNALLLGDSALYLCASSLDFVYGYTFGSGTRLTVV.

Ten or more counts support this clonotype. The chain recombines TRBV29-1 with TRBJ2-7, with D possibly matching TRBD1 (5 bases). The V gene lost 4 bases and the J gene lost 6 bases, with 13 bases spanning the gap. This CDR3 has 12 residues. In germline, CDR1 is SQVTM, CDR2 ANQGSEA. The CDR3 loop reads CSVGLTAGEQYV. CDR3 sequence (DNA): TGCAGCGTTGGGCTGACAGCTGGCGAGCAGTACGTC.

This clonotype was counted a few times. The J gene is TRBJ2-3, the V gene TRBV11-2; TRBD2 matches at 8 bases. CDR3 length: 16 amino acids. CDR1 SGHAT and CDR2 FQNNGV come from the germline V gene. J was trimmed by 0 bases and V by 4 bases; bases with no gene match: 6. The CDR3 nucleotides read TGTGCCAGCAGCTCGGGGGGGCAGACTAGCACAGATACGCAGTATTTT. This codes for CASSSGGQTSTDTQYF.

This clonotype has only a few counts. This chain uses TRBV29-1 with TRBJ2-1; 11 positions agree with TRBD2. The V and J ends lost 6 bases and 6 bases, in that order; junction bases with no gene match: 13. Germline CDR1 and CDR2: SQVTM and ANQGSEA. The CDR3 covers 16 residues. The CDR3 is CSVRPGLAVRGNEQFF. The CDR3 nucleotides read TGCAGCGTGAGACCGGGACTAGCGGTTAGGGGCAATGAGCAGTTCTTC.

This chain connects TRBV3-1 to TRBJ2-3; unclear D gene. Germline V CDR1 and CDR2: LGHDT, YNNKEL (reference sequence). Trimming removed 2 bases at V and 2 bases at J, with 11 bases between. This CDR3 region has 15 residues. In DNA, the CDR3 is TGTGCCAGCAGCCAAAATCCTAGGGTCACAGATACGCAGTATTTT. Amino acid sequence: CASSQNPRVTDTQYF.

In this sample, this clonotype turned up many times. The chain couples TRBV9 to TRBJ1-2; D ambiguous. Per germline, CDR1 SGDLS and CDR2 YYNGEE. The CDR3 has 16 amino acids. The V end lost 0 bases, the J end lost 3 bases, and 15 bases lay between the germline ends. CDR3 nucleotides: TGTGCCAGCAGCGTAGGGGCCATTCGAGGGTACTATGGCTACACCTTC. It specifies CASSVGAIRGYYGYTF.

The chain carries TRBV20-1 and TRBJ1-6; no firm D call. The CDR3 covers 13 residues. The germline V gene encodes CDR1 DFQATT and CDR2 SNEGSKA (reference sequence). Written as DNA, the CDR3 is TGCAGCGCAAACGGAGGAACTAATTCACCCCTCCACTTT. Protein sequence: CSANGGTNSPLHF.

The sample holds a few counts of this clonotype. In DNA form, the CDR3 reads TGTGCCAGCAGGAGGGAAGGCTACACCTTC. Residues: CASRREGYTF. The rearrangement links TRBV6-6 to TRBJ1-2; D unresolved. Trimming took 6 bases from V and 8 from J, leaving 7 bases between them. This CDR3 contains 10 residues. Germline V lookup: CDR1 MNHNY, CDR2 SVGAGI (reference sequence).

This clonotype was observed at least ten times. CDR3 sequence (DNA): TGTGCCATCAGAGACAATACGAGGATGAACACTGAAGCTTTCTTT. This encodes CAIRDNTRMNTEAFF. This sequence joins TRBV10-3 and TRBJ1-1; D is ambiguous. The V and J ends lost 6 bases and 0 bases respectively, with 14 bases between them. This CDR3 has 15 residues. Germline V gives CDR1 ENHRY, CDR2 SYGVKD.